The T cell receptor beta chain described here comes from a study of cytomegalovirus exposure and HLA in healthy donors. With 6 bases removed from V and 2 bases from J, the gap between germline ends came to 4 bases. The CDR3 sequence is 11 residues long. Germline V CDR1 and CDR2: MNHNY, SVGAGI (reference sequence). PCR used 60 Vbeta primers and 13 Jbeta primers. Produced via immunoSEQ multiplex PCR; TCRdb's table is partial and in-frame only. The sample includes about 130,000 clones, about 85% of them seen just once. This sequence was found in a woman aged 25 to 39 in good health and CMV-seropositive. The chain links TRBV6-6 to TRBJ1-2; D is ambiguous. Specimen: PBMCs. CDR3 sequence (DNA): TGTGCCAGCAGGCTAAACTATGGCTACACCTTC. It codes for CASRLNYGYTF.